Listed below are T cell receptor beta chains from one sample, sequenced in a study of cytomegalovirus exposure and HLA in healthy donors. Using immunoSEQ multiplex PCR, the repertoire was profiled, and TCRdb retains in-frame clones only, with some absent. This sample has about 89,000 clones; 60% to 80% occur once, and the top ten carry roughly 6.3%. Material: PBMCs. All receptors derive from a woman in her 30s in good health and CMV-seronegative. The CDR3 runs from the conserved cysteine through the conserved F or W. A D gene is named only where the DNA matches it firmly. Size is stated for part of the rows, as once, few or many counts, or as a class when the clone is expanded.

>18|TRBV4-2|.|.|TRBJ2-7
TGTGCCAGCAGCCAAGATCGGGGGAGGGGGGCAGTAAGCTACGAGCAGTACTTC
CASSQDRGRGAVSYEQYF
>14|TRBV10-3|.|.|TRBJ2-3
TGTGCCATCTCCTCCGGGACTAGCACAGATACGCAGTATTTT
CAISSGTSTDTQYF
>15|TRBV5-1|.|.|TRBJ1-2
TGCGCCAGCAGTTTGGACGGTCAAGCTAACTATGGCTACACCTTC
CASSLDGQANYGYTF
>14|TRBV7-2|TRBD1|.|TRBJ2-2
TGTGCCAGCAGCTTACGGACAGGATCCGGGGAGCTGTTTTTT
CASSLRTGSGELFF
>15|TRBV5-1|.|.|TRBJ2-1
TGCGCCAGCAGCCCGGGGGACAGCTCCTACAATGAGCAGTTCTTC
CASSPGDSSYNEQFF
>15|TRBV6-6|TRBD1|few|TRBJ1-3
TGTGCCAGCAGTCCCTGGACAGGGGTTGGAAACACCATATATTTT
CASSPWTGVGNTIYF
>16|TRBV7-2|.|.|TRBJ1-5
TGTGCCAGCAGCTTAGAGATTCGGGCAGGGGTTCAGCCCCAGCATTTT
CASSLEIRAGVQPQHF
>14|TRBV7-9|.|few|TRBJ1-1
TGTGCCAGCAGCTTAGTGGGGGGGCAGAATGAAGCTTTCTTT
CASSLVGGQNEAFF
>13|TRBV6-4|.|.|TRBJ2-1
TGTGCCACCCGACTATCTCCCATCAGTGAGCAGTTCTTC
CATRLSPISEQFF
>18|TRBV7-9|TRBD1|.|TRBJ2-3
TGTGCCAGCAGCTTACCTACCCAGGGGGTTGTAGGCGCAGATACGCAGTATTTT
CASSLPTQGVVGADTQYF
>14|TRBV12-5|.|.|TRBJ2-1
TGTGCTAGTGGTTCCCCGTTAAAAATCAATGAGCAGTTCTTC
CASGSPLKINEQFF
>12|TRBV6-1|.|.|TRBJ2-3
TGTGCCAGCAGTGAGTCTAGGACAACGCAGTATTTT
CASSESRTTQYF
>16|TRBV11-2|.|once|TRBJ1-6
TGTGCCAGCAGCTTAGTGCTGAGCTCCTATAATTCACCCCTCCACTTT
CASSLVLSSYNSPLHF
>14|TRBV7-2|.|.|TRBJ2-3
TGTGCCAGCACCACAACCGAACGCACAGATACGCAGTATTTT
CASTTTERTDTQYF
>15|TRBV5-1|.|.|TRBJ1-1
TGCGCCAGCAGGTACAAGCGACAGGCCGACACTGAAGCTTTCTTT
CASRYKRQADTEAFF
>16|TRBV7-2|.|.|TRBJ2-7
TGTGCCAGCAGCCCCTCGGGGCCGGGGGATGTAGGCGAGCAGTACTTC
CASSPSGPGDVGEQYF
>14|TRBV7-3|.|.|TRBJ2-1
TGTGCCAGCAGCTTTGGACAGTCCTACAATGAGCAGTTCTTC
CASSFGQSYNEQFF
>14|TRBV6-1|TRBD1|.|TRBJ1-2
TGTGCCAGCAGATGGACAGGGTCGTTAAGGGGCTACACCTTC
CASRWTGSLRGYTF
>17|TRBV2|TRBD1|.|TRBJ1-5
TGTGCCAGCAGCCCGGGACAGGGGGCGAGAAGCAATCAGCCCCAGCATTTT
CASSPGQGARSNQPQHF
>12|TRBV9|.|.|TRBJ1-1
TGTGCCAGCAGCCTCACAGGGACTGAAGCTTTCTTT
CASSLTGTEAFF
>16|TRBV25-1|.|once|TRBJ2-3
TGTGCCAGCAGATCGACAGAGGCCCTAAACACAGATACGCAGTATTTT
CASRSTEALNTDTQYF
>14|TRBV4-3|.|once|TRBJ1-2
TGCGCCAGCAGCCAATTGGGGTCAGGGAATGGCTACACCTTC
CASSQLGSGNGYTF
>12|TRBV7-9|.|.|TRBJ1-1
TGTGCCAGCCGGGGGGTATGGACTGAAGCTTTCTTT
CASRGVWTEAFF
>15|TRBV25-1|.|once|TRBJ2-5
TGTGCCAGCAGTGAAAGACGGGGGGCTCAAGAGACCCAGTACTTC
CASSERRGAQETQYF
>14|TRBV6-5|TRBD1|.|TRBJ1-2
TGTGCCAGCAGCACCGGGACAGGGATGAATGGCTACACCTTC
CASSTGTGMNGYTF
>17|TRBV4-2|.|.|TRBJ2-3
TGTGCCAGCAGCCAAGAGGGAGCTAGTCCGCTGACAGATACGCAGTATTTT
CASSQEGASPLTDTQYF
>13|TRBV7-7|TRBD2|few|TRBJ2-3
TGTGCCAGCAGCTCCACGGGGGGAGATACGCAGTATTTT
CASSSTGGDTQYF
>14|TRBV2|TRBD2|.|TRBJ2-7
TGTGCCAGCAGGGGGGGACTAGCGAGCTACGAGCAGTACTTC
CASRGGLASYEQYF
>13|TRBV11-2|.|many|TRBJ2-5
TGTGCCAGCAGCTTAGGCGGCAGCGGGACCCAGTACTTC
CASSLGGSGTQYF
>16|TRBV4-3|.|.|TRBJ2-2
TGCGCCAGCAGCGAATACGGACGGTACATAGGTTGGGGAGCTGTTTTT
CASSEYGRYIGWGAVF
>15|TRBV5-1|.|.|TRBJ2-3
TGCGCCAGCAGCCCCGCCTCGTTAGCCACAGATACGCAGTATTTT
CASSPASLATDTQYF
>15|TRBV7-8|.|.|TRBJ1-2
TGTGCCAGCAGCCTAAAACGGACAGCATTCTATGGCTACACCTTC
CASSLKRTAFYGYTF
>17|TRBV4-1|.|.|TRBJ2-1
TGCGCCAGCAGCCAAGATTCCGGAGGGCCTCCCTACAATGAGCAGTTCTTC
CASSQDSGGPPYNEQFF
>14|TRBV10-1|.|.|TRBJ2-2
TGCGCCAGCAGTGCGGACTTGATCACCGGGGAGCTGTTTTTT
CASSADLITGELFF
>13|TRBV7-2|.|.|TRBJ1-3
TGTGCCAGCAGCTTAGCCGGGGGAAACACCATATATTTT
CASSLAGGNTIYF
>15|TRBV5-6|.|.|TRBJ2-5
TGTGCCAGCAGCTTTGGAGCAGGGGAAATTAAGACCCAGTACTTC
CASSFGAGEIKTQYF
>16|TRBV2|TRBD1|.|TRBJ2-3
TGTGCCAGCGTTGGGACAGGCTTGAAGGGTACAGATACGCAGTATTTT
CASVGTGLKGTDTQYF
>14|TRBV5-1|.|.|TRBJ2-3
TGCGCCAGCAGCTTGGGGACTAGCACAGATACGCAGTATTTT
CASSLGTSTDTQYF
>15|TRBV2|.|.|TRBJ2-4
TGTGCCAGCAGCGTTACGGGGGTGGCCAAAAACATTCAGTACTTC
CASSVTGVAKNIQYF
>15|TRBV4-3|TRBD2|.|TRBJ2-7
TGCGCCAGCAGCCACCAAGCGGGAGATCTCAACGAGCAGTACTTC
CASSHQAGDLNEQYF
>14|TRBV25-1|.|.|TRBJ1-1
TGTGCCAGCAGTGAATTGGGGGGGGACACTGAAGCTTTCTTT
CASSELGGDTEAFF
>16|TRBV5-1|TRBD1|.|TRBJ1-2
TGCGCCAGCAGCGGGACCGGGACAGGGGAAGTACGTGGCTACACCTTC
CASSGTGTGEVRGYTF
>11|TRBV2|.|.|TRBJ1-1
TGTGCCAGCAGTCAGTACACTGAAGCTTTCTTT
CASSQYTEAFF
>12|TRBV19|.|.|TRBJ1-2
TGTGCCAGCCGACAGGCTAACTATGGCTACACCTTC
CASRQANYGYTF
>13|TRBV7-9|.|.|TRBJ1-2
TGTGCCAGCAGCGCGGGGTACGACTATGGCTACACCTTC
CASSAGYDYGYTF
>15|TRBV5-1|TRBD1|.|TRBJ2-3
TGCGCCAGCAGCCCCTCCGGGACAGGGACAGATACGCAGTATTTT
CASSPSGTGTDTQYF
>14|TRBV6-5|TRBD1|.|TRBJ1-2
TGTGCCAGCAGCCAAGGTGGGACAGCGAATGGCTACACCTTC
CASSQGGTANGYTF
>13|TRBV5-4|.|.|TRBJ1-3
TGTGCCAGCAGCTCAGCGGGTGGAAACACCATATATTTT
CASSSAGGNTIYF
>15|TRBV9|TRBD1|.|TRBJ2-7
TGTGCCAGCAGCGCCGGGGACAGACCCCCCTACGAGCAGTACTTC
CASSAGDRPPYEQYF
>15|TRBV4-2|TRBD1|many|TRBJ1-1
TGTGCCAGCAGCCGCAACAGGGGGAGGGACACTGAAGCTTTCTTT
CASSRNRGRDTEAFF
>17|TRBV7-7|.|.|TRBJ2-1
TGTGCCAGCAGCTTAGCTGACTTGAGCGGGCCCCCCCATGAGCAGTTCTTC
CASSLADLSGPPHEQFF
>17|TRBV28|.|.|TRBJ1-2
TGTGCCAGCAGTCTCCCCGGGCGGGCGGGGGGAGTATATGGCTACACCTTC
CASSLPGRAGGVYGYTF
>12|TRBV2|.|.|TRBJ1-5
TGTGCCAGCAACCAGGGGTGGCAGCCCCAGCATTTT
CASNQGWQPQHF
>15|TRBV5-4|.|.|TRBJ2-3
TGTGCCAGCAGCCGGGACATATCTAGCACAGATACGCAGTATTTT
CASSRDISSTDTQYF
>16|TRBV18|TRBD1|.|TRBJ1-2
TGTGCCAGCTCACCAGGCTCAGGGGGCCGGGGTGATGGCTACACCTTC
CASSPGSGGRGDGYTF
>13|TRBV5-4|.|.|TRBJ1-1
TGTGCCAGCAGCTTGGACTTTAACACTGAAGCTTTCTTT
CASSLDFNTEAFF